The clone carrying this T cell receptor beta chain was detected only a few times. Antigen: not known. The data were taken from a study of identical twins. This CDR3 has 14 residues. CDR1 and CDR2 from the germline V gene are KGHDR and SFDVKD. The ends lost 1 base at V and 9 bases at J; junction bases unmatched: 3. TCRdb fed the 5' RACE reads into MiXCR, producing one record per CDR3 protein. This table holds under 300,000 distinct CDR3 sequences, more than 9.5% found once. Study-wide results and caveats: The authors drew conclusions from cross-sectional statistical analysis rather than following the same donors.

The same data also went into a second study, on yellow fever vaccine responses in identical twins.

The sample was memory (CD45RO+) T cells sorted from blood. The rearrangement joins TRBV24-1 to TRBJ2-1, with 9 bases aligning to TRBD2. This receptor was obtained from a woman aged 18 to 35 in good health. CDR3 residues: CATSDFRGGGEQFF. The CDR3 DNA follows: TGTGCCACCAGTGATTTTCGCGGGGGGGGTGAGCAGTTCTTC.